A selection of T cell receptor beta chains follows, all from one sample in a study of control samples from healthy donors and cancer patients. Sequencing used immunoSEQ multiplex PCR; TCRdb keeps in-frame clones, though not all of them. The sample has roughly 130,000 clones, roughly 90% seen once. Source material: blood. Receptors originate from a man between 18 and 35 years old in good health. Both conserved end residues are part of each CDR3. D genes are given only for firm matches. Not every row has a clone size; where given, it reads once, few, many or a size class.

j_gene	abundance	d_gene	v_gene	CDR3nt	CDR3aa
TRBJ1-5	.	TRBD1	TRBV13	TGTGCCAGCAGTCGAGGGACAGGGGGAAATCAGCCCCAGCATTTT	CASSRGTGGNQPQHF
TRBJ2-1	.	TRBD1	TRBV24-1	TGTGCCACCAGTGACCCGCGGACAGGGGGCAATGAGCAGTTCTTC	CATSDPRTGGNEQFF
TRBJ1-2	.	TRBD1	TRBV6-6	TGTGCCAGCAGCCCCGGACAGGGTTATTACTATGGCTACACCTTC	CASSPGQGYYYGYTF
TRBJ1-1	few	.	TRBV2	TGTGCCAGCAGTGACCTAAACACTGAAGCTTTCTTT	CASSDLNTEAFF
TRBJ1-3	.	TRBD1	TRBV11-1	TGTGCCAGCAGCCGGGACAGTTCCTTCTCTGGAAACACCATATATTTT	CASSRDSSFSGNTIYF
TRBJ1-4	.	.	TRBV7-6	TGTGCCAGCAGCTTAGCGTATGGGGGTATTCGGGAAAAACTGTTTTTT	CASSLAYGGIREKLFF
TRBJ1-1	once	.	TRBV5-1	TGCGCCAGCAGTTCCTGGGGATTTCAGGGGCTAACTGAAGCTTTCTTT	CASSSWGFQGLTEAFF
TRBJ1-3	.	.	TRBV7-9	TGTGCCAGCAGCTCCCCAGGCTCTGGAAACACCATATATTTT	CASSSPGSGNTIYF
TRBJ1-1	.	.	TRBV3-1/TRBV3-2	TGTGCCAGCAGCCAAGGCAGGAACACTGAAGCTTTCTTT	CASSQGRNTEAFF
TRBJ2-7	.	.	TRBV11-2	TGTGCCAGCAGCTTAAACTACGGAGACCGGAGGGAGCAGTACTTC	CASSLNYGDRREQYF
TRBJ2-5	.	TRBD1	TRBV2	TGTGCCAGCAGTGAAAAGGACAGGGGGTGGGAGACCCAGTACTTC	CASSEKDRGWETQYF
TRBJ1-1	.	TRBD1	TRBV12-3/TRBV12-4	TGTGCCAGCAGCTTTGACAGGGGAGAAGCTTTCTTT	CASSFDRGEAFF
TRBJ1-4	few	.	TRBV9	TGTGCCAGCAGCCCCGGGCCCGGGGAGAATGAAAAACTGTTTTTT	CASSPGPGENEKLFF
TRBJ1-5	.	.	TRBV4-1	TGCGCCAGCAGCCACACCCCTTGGGCTCTCAATCAGCCCCAGCATTTT	CASSHTPWALNQPQHF
TRBJ1-5	.	.	TRBV6-6	TGTGCCAGCAGTTACAGCCCCAATAGCAATCAGCCCCAGCATTTT	CASSYSPNSNQPQHF
TRBJ1-1	.	TRBD1	TRBV11-2	TGTGCCAGCAGCGTCGGACAGGGGGAAGGATTGGTGAACACTGAAGCTTTCTTT	CASSVGQGEGLVNTEAFF
TRBJ1-5	.	.	TRBV30	TGTGCCTGGAAAAAGCGGGGGGGCGTAAATCAGCCCCAGCATTTT	CAWKKRGGVNQPQHF
TRBJ1-1	.	TRBD1	TRBV7-9	TGTGCCAGCAGCTTGAGGGACAGCTACACTGAAGCTTTCTTT	CASSLRDSYTEAFF
TRBJ1-2	.	TRBD1	TRBV12-5	TGTGCTAGTGGTTGGACAGGTTTAGCTAACTATGGCTACACCTTC	CASGWTGLANYGYTF
TRBJ2-1	.	TRBD2	TRBV6-4	TGTGCCAGCAGCCTAGCGGGGGGCCGCGATGAGCAGTTCTTC	CASSLAGGRDEQFF
TRBJ1-1	.	.	TRBV7-2	TGTGCCAGCAGCTTACGGCGGAACACTGAAGCTTTCTTT	CASSLRRNTEAFF
TRBJ2-3	.	TRBD1	TRBV9	TGTGCCAGCAGCTTATTAATAGGACAGGGGGCCGGAGATACGCAGTATTTT	CASSLLIGQGAGDTQYF
TRBJ2-5	.	.	TRBV14	TGTGCCAGCAGCCCAGATGGCCTCCAAGAGACCCAGTACTTC	CASSPDGLQETQYF